Below, 17 T cell receptor beta chains from the same sample are listed, as sequenced in a study of blood T cell repertoires in COVID-19. Assay: immunoSEQ multiplex PCR; the TCRdb copy retains only in-frame clones and omits some. This repertoire shows around 230,000 clones, 80% to 90% found once; its top ten account for about 2%. Source material: peripheral blood. These receptors were taken from a young man who had recovered from COVID-19.

This clone was recorded at least ten times. The J gene is TRBJ2-3, the V gene TRBV6-4, with 10 bases that match TRBD2. Looked up from germline, CDR1 is MRHNA and CDR2 is SNTAGT. Trimming removed 3 bases from V and 2 bases from J; junction bases left unmatched: 5. The CDR3 extends over 16 amino acids. CDR3 in amino acids: CASSEEAGGPTDTQYF. In DNA form, the CDR3 reads TGTGCCAGCAGTGAGGAAGCGGGGGGGCCCACAGATACGCAGTATTTT.

The CDR3 here is CASSGLGHYGYTF. CDR3 nucleotide sequence: TGTGCCAGCAGCGGTTTGGGGCACTATGGCTACACCTTC. The V call is TRBV9, the J call TRBJ1-2; D is possibly TRBD1 (5 bases). V shed 3 bases and J shed 3 bases, with 9 bases lying between them. The CDR3 extends over 13 amino acids. Germline CDR1 SGDLS, CDR2 YYNGEE.

V and J are TRBV6-5 and TRBJ2-7, with TRBD2 matching over 8 bases. The CDR3 sequence is 15 residues long. Germline CDR1 is MNHEY and CDR2 is SVGAGI. V lost 4 bases to trimming and J lost 4 bases; unmatched junction nucleotides: 9. For the CDR3, the DNA is TGTGCCAGCAGTTCCGGGACTAGAGCTAGGTACGAGCAGTACTTC. It encodes CASSSGTRARYEQYF.

This chain uses TRBV7-2 with TRBJ1-4; TRBD1 matches at 11 bases. This CDR3 is 14 amino acids long. Germline lookup yields CDR1 SGHTA and CDR2 FQGNSA. J lost 10 bases, V lost 5 bases, and 6 bases had no gene match. The CDR3 reads CASSQGQGGRKLFF. The CDR3 DNA follows: TGTGCCAGCAGCCAGGGACAGGGGGGAAGAAAACTGTTTTTT.

The rearrangement uses TRBV2 and TRBJ2-3, with TRBD1 identical over 9 bases. With 8 bases clipped from V and 3 bases from J, the junction kept 6 bases outside the gene matches. There are 14 residues in the CDR3. Per the germline V gene, CDR1 is SNHLY and CDR2 is FYNNEI. The CDR3 DNA reads as TGTGCCAGCGGGTTAGACAGGGGGACAGATACGCAGTATTTT. Translation: CASGLDRGTDTQYF.

In this sample, this clone turned up once. J is TRBJ1-2 and V is TRBV6-5; TRBD1 aligns across 7 bases. This CDR3 is 14 amino acids long. V was pared by 5 bases and J by 8 bases, with 11 bases of the junction left unmatched. Germline assignment: CDR1 MNHEY and CDR2 SVGAGI. The CDR3 protein is CASSTDNRGRGYTF. CDR3 DNA sequence: TGTGCCAGCAGTACTGACAACAGGGGCCGCGGCTACACCTTC.

The rearrangement joins TRBV9 to TRBJ1-6; D is unclear. V was trimmed by 5 bases and J by 10 bases, leaving 16 bases between them. CDR3 length: 14 amino acids. CDR1 and CDR2 from the germline V gene are SGDLS and YYNGEE. The CDR3 nucleotides read TGTGCCAGCAGTGTTGATCGGTTCGGGTCACCCCTCCACTTT. Its translation: CASSVDRFGSPLHF.

The chain has TRBV3-1 (or the pseudogene TRBV3-2) and TRBJ1-1; a weak D match, TRBD1 (5 bases). From germline, CDR1 is LGHDT and CDR2 YNNKEL (reference sequence). V lost 3 bases to trimming and J lost 1 base, with 12 bases between them. The CDR3 sequence is 15 residues long. This chain's CDR3 is CASSHSRQSNTEAFF. As DNA, the CDR3 is TGTGCCAGCAGCCATAGTAGACAGTCGAACACTGAAGCTTTCTTT.

This clone was counted only a few times. The V gene is TRBV6-6, the J gene TRBJ2-6; TRBD2 might be the D (6 bases). Germline V gene data show CDR1 as MNHNY and CDR2 as SVGAGI (reference sequence). Trimming took off 5 bases at V and 0 bases at J, with 17 bases between the two ends. This CDR3 region has 18 residues. CDR3 nucleotide sequence: TGTGCCAGCAGTCCAACCGTATACGGGGGCTCTGGGGCCAACGTCCTGACTTTC. This translates into CASSPTVYGGSGANVLTF.

The chain employs TRBV5-1 and TRBJ2-7; TRBD2 agrees at 8 bases. Germline loops: CDR1 SGHRS, CDR2 YFSETQ. This CDR3 comprises 14 residues. Trimming removed 4 bases from V and 1 base from J; junction bases left unmatched: 4. In DNA, the CDR3 is TGCGCCAGCAGCGAAGCGGGGGCGTCCTACGAGCAGTACTTC. This encodes CASSEAGASYEQYF.

The rearrangement links TRBV27 to TRBJ1-2, with TRBD1 matching 11 bases. From germline, CDR1 is MNHEY and CDR2 SMNVEV (reference sequence). Unmatched junction bases numbered 4, after V lost 2 bases and J lost 8 bases. The CDR3 is 14 residues long. The CDR3 loop is CASSLGQGAGGYTF. The CDR3 DNA reads as TGTGCCAGCAGTTTAGGACAGGGGGCTGGGGGCTACACCTTC.

The rearrangement uses TRBV6-5 and TRBJ2-7; 7 bases are a match to TRBD1. Germline V CDR1 and CDR2: MNHEY, SVGAGI. The CDR3 loop spans 15 amino acids. The V segment lost 6 bases and the J segment 2 bases; nucleotides outside the gene matches: 10. Written as DNA, the CDR3 is TGTGCCAGCAGAGCTACACGGGACAGTCCCTACGAGCAGTACTTC. This sequence encodes CASRATRDSPYEQYF.

The chain recombines TRBV3-1 (or the pseudogene TRBV3-2) with TRBJ1-3; TRBD1 might be the D (5 bases). Trimming removed 1 base from V and 7 bases from J, with 14 bases in between. CDR1 LGHDT and CDR2 YNNKEL come from the germline V gene (reference sequence). The CDR3 runs to 15 residues. The CDR3 region is CASSQVRAPGNTIYF. The DNA of the CDR3 is TGTGCCAGCAGCCAAGTGCGCGCCCCAGGGAACACCATATATTTT.

This chain joins TRBV7-9 and TRBJ2-5; D is possibly TRBD2 (5 bases). The V gene's germline CDR1 is SEHNR and CDR2 FQNEAQ (reference sequence). The CDR3 runs to 15 residues. Trimming shortened V by 3 bases and J by 9 bases, and 20 bases separated the two germline ends. The CDR3 DNA reads as TGTGCCAGCAGCTTTAATTCGGACTTAAAGAGACCCCAGTACTTC. Translated: CASSFNSDLKRPQYF.

In its sample, this clone was seen once. V gene TRBV6-5 combines with J gene TRBJ2-7, with TRBD1 matching 8 bases. The CDR3 is 13 residues long. The V gene's germline CDR1 is MNHEY and CDR2 SVGAGI. Losses at the gene ends were 8 bases for V and 2 bases for J; bases not matched to a gene: 5. The CDR3: CASRTGPTYEQYF. CDR3 nucleotides: TGTGCCAGCCGGACAGGGCCTACCTACGAGCAGTACTTC.

The chain couples TRBV5-1 to TRBJ2-1, with D perhaps matching TRBD2 (5 bases). The V end was cut by 2 bases, the J end by 8 bases, with 8 bases between. The CDR3 length is 12 residues. CDR1 and CDR2 (germline): SGHRS, YFSETQ. The CDR3 DNA follows: TGCGCCAGCAGCTTCGTCGGGGATGAGCAGTTCTTC. Its protein product is CASSFVGDEQFF.

The rearrangement joins TRBV2 to TRBJ2-6, with 11 nucleotides matching TRBD1. CDR1 and CDR2 (germline): SNHLY, FYNNEI. This CDR3 region has 16 residues. The V and J ends lost 6 bases and 4 bases, in that order; junction bases with no gene match: 5. CDR3 nucleotides: TGTGCCAGCAGCCCGGACAGGGGGCCCGGGGCCAACGTCCTGACTTTC. Translated: CASSPDRGPGANVLTF.